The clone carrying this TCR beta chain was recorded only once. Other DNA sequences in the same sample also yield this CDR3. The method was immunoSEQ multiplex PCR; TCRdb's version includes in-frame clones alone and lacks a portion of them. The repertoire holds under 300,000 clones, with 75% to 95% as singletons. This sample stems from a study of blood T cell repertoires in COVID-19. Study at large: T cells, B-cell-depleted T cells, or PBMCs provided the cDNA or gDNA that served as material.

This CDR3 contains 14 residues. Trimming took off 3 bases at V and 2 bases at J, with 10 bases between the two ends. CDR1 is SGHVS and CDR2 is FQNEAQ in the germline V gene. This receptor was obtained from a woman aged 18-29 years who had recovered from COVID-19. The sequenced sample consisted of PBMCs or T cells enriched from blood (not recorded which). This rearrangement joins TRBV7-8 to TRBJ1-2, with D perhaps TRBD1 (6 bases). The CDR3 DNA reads TGTGCCAGCAGCTTGGGCCAGGGGAACTATGGCTACACCTTC. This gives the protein CASSLGQGNYGYTF.